These 9 T cell receptor beta chains originate from one sample sequenced in a study of blood T cells in healthy people across ages. The authors ran a second PCR of roughly 7 to 11 cycles using a sample-barcoded 5' primer and a J-beta primer mix. TCRdb reprocessed the 5' RACE reads via MiXCR and lists one record per CDR3 protein. The sample has roughly 500,000 distinct CDR3 sequences; approximately 25% are singletons. Sequenced input: blood. These receptors were taken from a woman in her sixties or seventies in good health.

As to this clonotype: One end of the junction fails to match germline, which may point to a read error. The CDR3 loop reads CASSPRTSGGGFF. The CDR3, as DNA: TGTGCCAGCAGCCCCCGAACTAGCGGGGGAGGGTTCTTC. The V gene is TRBV11-1, the J gene TRBJ2-7; 11 bases agree with TRBD2. Germline V lookup: CDR1 SGHAT, CDR2 FQDESV (reference sequence). This CDR3 comprises 13 residues.

This clonotype was recorded at least ten times. This chain joins TRBV6-6 and TRBJ2-1; D is unclear. The CDR3 runs 12 residues. The germline gives CDR1 MNHNY, CDR2 SVGAGI (reference sequence). The V gene lost 8 bases and the J gene lost 6 bases, with 11 bases spanning the gap. As DNA, the CDR3 is TGTGCCAGCGGTGGGCTACTCAATGAGCAGTTCTTC. This translates into CASGGLLNEQFF.

Written as DNA, the CDR3 is TGTGCCAGCGGGGGACAGGGGGTCCGAGAGACCCAGTACTTC. This translates into CASGGQGVRETQYF. The gene calls are TRBV2 and TRBJ2-5; 11 bases are a match to TRBD1. The CDR3 runs 14 residues. CDR1 and CDR2 (germline): SNHLY, FYNNEI. J was trimmed by 4 bases and V by 8 bases; bases with no gene match: 6.

The chain is built from TRBV7-3 and TRBJ1-1; D possibly corresponds to TRBD1 (5 bases). The CDR3 has 14 amino acids. The germline V gene has CDR1 SGHTA and CDR2 FQGTGA. The V and J ends lost 0 bases and 5 bases respectively, with 10 bases between them. The chain's CDR3 is CASSLTRGLTEAFF. The CDR3 DNA reads as TGTGCCAGCAGCTTAACGAGGGGCTTGACTGAAGCTTTCTTT.

The chain links TRBV9 to TRBJ1-2, with D perhaps matching TRBD1 (6 bases). In germline, CDR1 is SGDLS, CDR2 YYNGEE. The V end was cut by 0 bases, the J end by 6 bases, with 9 bases between. The CDR3 runs 13 residues. The CDR3 region is CASSVAAGDGYTF. CDR3 coding DNA: TGTGCCAGCAGCGTAGCGGCAGGGGATGGCTACACCTTC.

The chain recombines TRBV5-1 with TRBJ2-1, with 8 bases aligning to TRBD2. CDR1 is SGHRS and CDR2 is YFSETQ in the germline V gene. CDR3 length equals 16 residues. J gave up 6 bases and V 5 bases, and 13 bases lay outside the gene matches. CDR3 region: CASSSGQIAGFNEQFF. The CDR3, as DNA: TGCGCCAGCAGTTCGGGTCAAATAGCGGGGTTCAATGAGCAGTTCTTC.

This chain joins TRBV15 and TRBJ2-5; 10 positions agree with TRBD2. Near its end, the DNA agrees better with TRBJ2-7, so the J call may be wrong. CDR3 length equals 14 residues. The germline V gene encodes CDR1 LNHNV and CDR2 YYDKDF (reference sequence). The CDR3 spells CATRRSSGGYEQYF. CDR3 sequence (DNA): TGTGCCACCAGGCGGTCTAGCGGGGGCTACGAGCAGTACTTC.

J is TRBJ2-6 and V is TRBV5-1; 8 positions agree with TRBD1. The CDR3 totals 15 residues. The germline V gene encodes CDR1 SGHRS and CDR2 YFSETQ. V lost 7 bases to trimming and J lost 3 bases; unmatched junction nucleotides: 6. The CDR3 sequence: CASSSQGDGANVLTF. In DNA, the CDR3 is TGCGCCAGCTCCTCACAGGGGGATGGGGCCAACGTCCTGACTTTC.

This clonotype was counted a few times. The DNA for the CDR3 is TGTGCCAGCAGTTCGGGCGGTAACATGAACACTGAAGCTTTCTTT. It yields the protein CASSSGGNMNTEAFF. The chain links TRBV6-2 or TRBV6-3 to TRBJ1-1; D not resolved. This CDR3 spans 15 amino acids. V was clipped by 4 bases and J by 0 bases, with 12 bases between them. The germline CDR1 and CDR2 sequences are MNHEY and SVGEGT.